The clone carrying this T cell receptor (beta chain) was seen once. The antigen is undetermined. The table came from immunoSEQ multiplex PCR; TCRdb's copy has only in-frame clones and leaves some out. There are over 1.5 million clones in the sample; under 99% occur only once, and roughly 0.4% lies in the top ten. This CDR3 region has 20 residues. The ends lost 1 base at V and 0 bases at J; junction bases unmatched: 17. Per germline, CDR1 SGHVS and CDR2 FQNEAQ. The data are from a study of shared clonotypes between healthy human individuals. Study-level information: Plates per donor: three CD4 naive, three CD4 memory, two CD8 naive, one CD8 memory.

Study-wide results and caveats: The expectation was that sequencing depth would affect clonotype sharing among donors. Naive subsets generally exceeded memory subsets in estimated richness. Generation of non-shared clonotypes was less probable than generation of clonotypes shared by all four donors.

Sample: naive CD4+ T cells sorted from blood. The subset was: CD45RA+ positively selected. The chain is built from TRBV7-8 and TRBJ1-1; 7 bases agree with TRBD1. The origin of this receptor is a man younger than 45 in good health. This chain's CDR3 is CASSLDFRGGSHPMNTEAFF. The DNA for the CDR3 is TGTGCCAGCAGCTTAGATTTCAGGGGGGGGTCGCACCCCATGAACACTGAAGCTTTCTTT.